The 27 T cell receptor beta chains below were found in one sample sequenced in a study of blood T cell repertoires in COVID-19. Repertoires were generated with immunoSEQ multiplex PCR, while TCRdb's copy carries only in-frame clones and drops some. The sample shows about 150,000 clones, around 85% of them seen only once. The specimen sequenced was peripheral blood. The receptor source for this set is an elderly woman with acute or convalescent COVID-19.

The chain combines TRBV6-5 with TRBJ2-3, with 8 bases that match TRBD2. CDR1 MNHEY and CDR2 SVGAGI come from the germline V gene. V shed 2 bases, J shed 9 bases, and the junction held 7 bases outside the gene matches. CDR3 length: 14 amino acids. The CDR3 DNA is TGTGCCAGCAGTTACCGAACGGGGGGGAAAACGCAGTATTTT. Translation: CASSYRTGGKTQYF.

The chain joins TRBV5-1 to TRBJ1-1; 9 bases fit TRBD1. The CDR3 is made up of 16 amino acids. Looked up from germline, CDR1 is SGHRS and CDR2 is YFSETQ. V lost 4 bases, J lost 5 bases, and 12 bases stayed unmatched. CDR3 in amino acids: CASSDAGTGYSTEAFF. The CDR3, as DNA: TGCGCCAGCAGCGACGCCGGGACAGGGTACTCGACTGAAGCTTTCTTT.

The CDR3 nucleotides read TGTGCCAGCAGCTTGCAACGGACTAGCACAGATACGCAGTATTTT. Amino acids: CASSLQRTSTDTQYF. V usage is TRBV5-4 and J usage is TRBJ2-3; perhaps TRBD2 as D (5 bases). The germline V and J ends were trimmed by 1 base and 0 bases, with 9 bases remaining between them. The CDR3 runs to 15 residues. Per the germline V gene, CDR1 is SGHNT and CDR2 is YYREEE (reference sequence).

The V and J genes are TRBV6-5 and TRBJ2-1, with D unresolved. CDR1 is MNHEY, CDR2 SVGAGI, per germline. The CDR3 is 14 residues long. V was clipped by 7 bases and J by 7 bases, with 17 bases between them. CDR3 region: CASNNNGGFNEQFF. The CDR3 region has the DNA TGTGCCAGCAATAATAATGGCGGTTTTAATGAGCAGTTCTTC.

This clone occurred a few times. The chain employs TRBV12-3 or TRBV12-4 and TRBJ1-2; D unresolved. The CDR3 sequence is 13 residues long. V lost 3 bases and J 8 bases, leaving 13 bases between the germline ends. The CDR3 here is CASSLLRERGYTF. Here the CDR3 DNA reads TGTGCCAGCAGTTTGCTCCGGGAGCGGGGCTACACCTTC.

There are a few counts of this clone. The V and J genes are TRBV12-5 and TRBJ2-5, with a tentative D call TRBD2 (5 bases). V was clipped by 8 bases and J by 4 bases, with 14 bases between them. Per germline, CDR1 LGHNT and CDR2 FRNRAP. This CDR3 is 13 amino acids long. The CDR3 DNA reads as TGTGCTAGTAGTCCGAGCGGAGGAGAGACCCAGTACTTC. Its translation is CASSPSGGETQYF. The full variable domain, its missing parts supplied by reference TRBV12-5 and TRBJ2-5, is DARVTQTPRHKVTEMGQEVTMRCQPILGHNTVFWYRQTMMQGLELLAYFRNRAPLDDSGMPKDRFSAEMPDATLATLKIQPSEPRDSAVYFCASSPSGGETQYFGPGTRLLVL.

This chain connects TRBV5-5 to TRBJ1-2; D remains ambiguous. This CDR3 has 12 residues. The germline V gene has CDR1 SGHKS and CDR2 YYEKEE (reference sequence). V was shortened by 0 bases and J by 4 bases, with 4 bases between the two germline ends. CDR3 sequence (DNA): TGTGCCAGCAGCTTGGGGCTCTATGGCTACACCTTC. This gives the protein CASSLGLYGYTF.

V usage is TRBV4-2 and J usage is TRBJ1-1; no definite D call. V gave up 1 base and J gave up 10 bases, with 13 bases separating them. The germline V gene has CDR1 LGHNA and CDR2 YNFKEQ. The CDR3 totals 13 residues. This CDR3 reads CASSQGSKVGAFF. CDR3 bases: TGTGCCAGCAGCCAAGGTAGCAAGGTAGGAGCTTTCTTT.

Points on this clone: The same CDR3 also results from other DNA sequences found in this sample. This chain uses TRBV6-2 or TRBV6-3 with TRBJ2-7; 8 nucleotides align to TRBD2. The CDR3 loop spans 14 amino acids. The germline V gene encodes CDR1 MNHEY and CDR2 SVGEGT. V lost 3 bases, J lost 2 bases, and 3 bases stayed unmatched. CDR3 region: CASSYGGGPYEQYF. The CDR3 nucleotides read TGTGCCAGCAGTTATGGCGGGGGGCCCTACGAGCAGTACTTC.

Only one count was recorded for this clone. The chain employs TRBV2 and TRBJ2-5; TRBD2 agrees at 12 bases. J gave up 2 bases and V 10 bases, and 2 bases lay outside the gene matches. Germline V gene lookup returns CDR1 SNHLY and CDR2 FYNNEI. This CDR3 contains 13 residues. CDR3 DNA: TGTGCCAACCTAGCGGGGGGGCAAGAGACCCAGTACTTC. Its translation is CANLAGGQETQYF.

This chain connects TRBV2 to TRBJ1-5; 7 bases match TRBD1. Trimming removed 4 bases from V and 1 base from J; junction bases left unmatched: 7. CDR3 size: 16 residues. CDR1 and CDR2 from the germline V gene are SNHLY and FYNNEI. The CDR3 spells CASSGPEGASNQPQHF. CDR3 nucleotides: TGTGCCAGCAGTGGTCCTGAGGGGGCGAGCAATCAGCCCCAGCATTTT.

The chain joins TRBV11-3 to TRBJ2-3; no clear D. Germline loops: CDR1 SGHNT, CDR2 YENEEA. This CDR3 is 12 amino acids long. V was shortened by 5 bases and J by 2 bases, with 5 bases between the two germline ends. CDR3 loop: CASSTHTDTQYF. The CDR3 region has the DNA TGTGCCAGCAGCACACACACAGATACGCAGTATTTT.

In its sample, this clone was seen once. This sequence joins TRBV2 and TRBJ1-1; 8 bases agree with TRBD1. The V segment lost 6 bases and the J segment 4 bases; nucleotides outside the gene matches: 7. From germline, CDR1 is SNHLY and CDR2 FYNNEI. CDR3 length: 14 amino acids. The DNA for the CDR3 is TGTGCCAGCAGCCCCGAGACAGGGGTCACTGAAGCTTTCTTT. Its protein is CASSPETGVTEAFF.

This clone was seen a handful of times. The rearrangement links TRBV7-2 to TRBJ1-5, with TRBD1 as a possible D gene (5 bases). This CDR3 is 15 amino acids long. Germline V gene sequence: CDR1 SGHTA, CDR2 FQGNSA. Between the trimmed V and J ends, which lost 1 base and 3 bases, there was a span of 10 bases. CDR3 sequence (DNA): TGTGCCAGCAGCTTAGACGGGGGGACCAATCAGCCCCAGCATTTT. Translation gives CASSLDGGTNQPQHF.

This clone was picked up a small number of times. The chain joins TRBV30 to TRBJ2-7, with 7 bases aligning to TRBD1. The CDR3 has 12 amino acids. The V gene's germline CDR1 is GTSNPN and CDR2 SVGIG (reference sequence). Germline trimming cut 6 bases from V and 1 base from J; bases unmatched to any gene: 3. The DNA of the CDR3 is TGTGCCTGTCGGGACAGTTCCTACGAGCAGTACTTC. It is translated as CACRDSSYEQYF.

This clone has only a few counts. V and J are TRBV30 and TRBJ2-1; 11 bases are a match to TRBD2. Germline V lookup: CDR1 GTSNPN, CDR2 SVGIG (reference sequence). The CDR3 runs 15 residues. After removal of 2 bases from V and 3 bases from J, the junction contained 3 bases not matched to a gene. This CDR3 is CAWSSTSGGYNEQFF. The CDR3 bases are TGTGCCTGGAGTTCCACTAGCGGGGGCTACAATGAGCAGTTCTTC.

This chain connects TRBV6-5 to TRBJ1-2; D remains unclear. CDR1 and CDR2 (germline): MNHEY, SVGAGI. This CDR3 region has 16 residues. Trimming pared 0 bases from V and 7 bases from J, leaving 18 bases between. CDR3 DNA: TGTGCCAGCAGTTACTCTGAAGGAGGCCGGGGATTTGGCTACACCTTC. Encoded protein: CASSYSEGGRGFGYTF.

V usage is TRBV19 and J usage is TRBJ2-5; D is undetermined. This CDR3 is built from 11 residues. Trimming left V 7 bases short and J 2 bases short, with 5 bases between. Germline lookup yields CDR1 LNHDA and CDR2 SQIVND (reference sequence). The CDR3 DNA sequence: TGTGCCAGTAAACAGCAAGAGACCCAGTACTTC. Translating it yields CASKQQETQYF.

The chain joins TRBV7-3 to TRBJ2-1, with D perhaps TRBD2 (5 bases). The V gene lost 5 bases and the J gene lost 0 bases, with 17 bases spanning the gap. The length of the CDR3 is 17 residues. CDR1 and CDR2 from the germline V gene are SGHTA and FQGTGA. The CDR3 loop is CASSLLNPGNSYNEQFF. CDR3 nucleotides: TGTGCCAGCAGCCTACTAAACCCGGGAAACTCCTACAATGAGCAGTTCTTC.

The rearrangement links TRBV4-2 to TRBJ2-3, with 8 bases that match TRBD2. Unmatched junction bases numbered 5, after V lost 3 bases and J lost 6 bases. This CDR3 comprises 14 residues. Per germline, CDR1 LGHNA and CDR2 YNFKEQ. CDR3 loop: CASSHGTRRDTQYF. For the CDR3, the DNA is TGTGCCAGCAGCCATGGGACTAGGAGGGATACGCAGTATTTT.

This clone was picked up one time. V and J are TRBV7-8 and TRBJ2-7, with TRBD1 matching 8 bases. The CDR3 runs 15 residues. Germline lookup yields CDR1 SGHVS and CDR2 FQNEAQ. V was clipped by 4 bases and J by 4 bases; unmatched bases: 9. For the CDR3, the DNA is TGTGCCAGCAGCTACCAGGGGGCGCAGGGGTACGAGCAGTACTTC. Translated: CASSYQGAQGYEQYF.

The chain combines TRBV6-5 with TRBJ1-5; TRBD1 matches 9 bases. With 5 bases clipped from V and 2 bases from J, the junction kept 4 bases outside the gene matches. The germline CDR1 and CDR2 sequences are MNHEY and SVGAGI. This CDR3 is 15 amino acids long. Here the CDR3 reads CASSRRQGGNQPQHF. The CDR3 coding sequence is TGTGCCAGCAGTCGACGACAGGGGGGCAATCAGCCCCAGCATTTT.

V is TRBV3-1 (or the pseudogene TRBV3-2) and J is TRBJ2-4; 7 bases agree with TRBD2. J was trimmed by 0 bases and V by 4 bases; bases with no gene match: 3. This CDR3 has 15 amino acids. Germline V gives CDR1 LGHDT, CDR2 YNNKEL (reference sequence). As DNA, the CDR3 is TGTGCCAGCAGCCTAGGACTAGGAGCCAAAAACATTCAGTACTTC. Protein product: CASSLGLGAKNIQYF.

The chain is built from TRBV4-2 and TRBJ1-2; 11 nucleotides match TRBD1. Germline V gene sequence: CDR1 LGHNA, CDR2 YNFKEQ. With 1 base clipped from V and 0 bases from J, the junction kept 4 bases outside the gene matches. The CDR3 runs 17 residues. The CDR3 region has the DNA TGTGCCAGCAGCCAAGTTGGACAGGGGGCGACTAACTATGGCTACACCTTC. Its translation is CASSQVGQGATNYGYTF.

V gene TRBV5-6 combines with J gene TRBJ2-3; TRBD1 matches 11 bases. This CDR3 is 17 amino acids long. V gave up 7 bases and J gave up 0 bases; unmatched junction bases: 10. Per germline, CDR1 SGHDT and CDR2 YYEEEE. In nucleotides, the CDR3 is TGTGCCAGCCGGGGACAGGGGGGCCCTTTTAGCACAGATACGCAGTATTTT. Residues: CASRGQGGPFSTDTQYF.

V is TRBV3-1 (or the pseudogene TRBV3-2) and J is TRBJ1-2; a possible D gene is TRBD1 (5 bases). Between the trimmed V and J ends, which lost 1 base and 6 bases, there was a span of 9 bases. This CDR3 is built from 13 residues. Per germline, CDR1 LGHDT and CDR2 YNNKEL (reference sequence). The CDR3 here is CASSQAGIHGYTF. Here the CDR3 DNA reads TGTGCCAGCAGCCAAGCAGGGATCCATGGCTACACCTTC.

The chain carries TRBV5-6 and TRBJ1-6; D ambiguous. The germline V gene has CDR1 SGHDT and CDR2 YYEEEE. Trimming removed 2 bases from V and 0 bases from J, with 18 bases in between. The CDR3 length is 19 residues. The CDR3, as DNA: TGTGCCAGCAGCTTCATCCCCTTTACTCGAAGCTCCTATAATTCACCCCTCCACTTT. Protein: CASSFIPFTRSSYNSPLHF. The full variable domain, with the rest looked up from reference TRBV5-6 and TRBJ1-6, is DAGVTQSPTHLIKTRGQQVTLRCSPKSGHDTVSWYQQALGQGPQFIFQYYEEEERQRGNFPDRFSGHQFPNYSSELNVNALLLGDSALYLCASSFIPFTRSSYNSPLHFGNGTRLTVT.